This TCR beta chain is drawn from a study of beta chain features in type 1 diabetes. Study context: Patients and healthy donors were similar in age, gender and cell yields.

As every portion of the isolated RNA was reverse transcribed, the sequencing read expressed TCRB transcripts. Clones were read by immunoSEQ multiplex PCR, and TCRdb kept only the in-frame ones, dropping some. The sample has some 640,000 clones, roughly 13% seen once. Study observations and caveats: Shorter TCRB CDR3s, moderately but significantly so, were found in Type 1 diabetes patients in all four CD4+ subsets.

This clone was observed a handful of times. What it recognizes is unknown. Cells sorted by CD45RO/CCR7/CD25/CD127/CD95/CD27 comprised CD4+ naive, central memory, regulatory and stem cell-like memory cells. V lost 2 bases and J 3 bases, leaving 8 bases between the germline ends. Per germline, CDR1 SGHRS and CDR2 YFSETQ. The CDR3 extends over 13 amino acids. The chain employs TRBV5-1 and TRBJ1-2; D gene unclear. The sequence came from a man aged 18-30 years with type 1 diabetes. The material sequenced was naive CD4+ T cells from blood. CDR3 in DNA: TGCGCCAGCAGCTTATCCGCCGACTATGGCTACACCTTC. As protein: CASSLSADYGYTF.